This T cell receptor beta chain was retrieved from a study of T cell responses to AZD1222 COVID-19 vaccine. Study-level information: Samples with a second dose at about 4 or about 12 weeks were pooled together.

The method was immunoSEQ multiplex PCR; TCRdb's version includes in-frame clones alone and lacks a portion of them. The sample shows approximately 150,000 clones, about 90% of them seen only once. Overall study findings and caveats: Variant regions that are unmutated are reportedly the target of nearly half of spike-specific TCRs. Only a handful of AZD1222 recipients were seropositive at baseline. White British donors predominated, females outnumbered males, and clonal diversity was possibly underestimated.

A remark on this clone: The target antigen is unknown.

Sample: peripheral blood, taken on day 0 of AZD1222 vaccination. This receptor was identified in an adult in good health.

Here the CDR3 DNA reads TGTGCCAGCTTTTACGAGGGCCGAAACATTCAGTACTTC. Protein sequence: CASFYEGRNIQYF. The chain couples TRBV2 to TRBJ2-4, with D possibly matching TRBD2 (5 bases). Trimming shortened V by 8 bases and J by 6 bases, and 14 bases separated the two germline ends. The CDR3 contains 13 residues. CDR1 and CDR2 from the germline V gene are SNHLY and FYNNEI.